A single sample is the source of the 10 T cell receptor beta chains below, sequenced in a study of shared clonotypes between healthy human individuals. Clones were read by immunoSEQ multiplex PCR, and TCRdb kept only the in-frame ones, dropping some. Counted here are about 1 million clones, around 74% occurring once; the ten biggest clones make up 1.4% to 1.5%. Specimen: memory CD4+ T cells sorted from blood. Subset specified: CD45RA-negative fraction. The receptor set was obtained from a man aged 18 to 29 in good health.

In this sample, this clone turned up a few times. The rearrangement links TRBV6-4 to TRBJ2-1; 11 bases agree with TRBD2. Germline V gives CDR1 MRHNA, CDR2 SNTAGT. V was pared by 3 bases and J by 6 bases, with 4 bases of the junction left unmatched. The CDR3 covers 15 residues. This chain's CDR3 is CASSDSSGGINEQFF. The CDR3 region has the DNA TGTGCCAGCAGTGATTCTAGCGGGGGGATCAATGAGCAGTTCTTC.

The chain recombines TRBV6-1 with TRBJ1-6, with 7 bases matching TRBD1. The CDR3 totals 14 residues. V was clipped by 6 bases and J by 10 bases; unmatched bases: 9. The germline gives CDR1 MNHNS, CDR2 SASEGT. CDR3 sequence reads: CASSDRDLGSPLHF. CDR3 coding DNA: TGTGCCAGCAGCGACAGGGATCTGGGATCACCCCTCCACTTT.

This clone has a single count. CDR3 sequence: CASSGLAGAETQYF. As DNA, the CDR3 is TGTGCCAGCAGTGGACTAGCGGGGGCAGAGACCCAGTACTTC. The chain carries TRBV6-5 and TRBJ2-5; 13 positions agree with TRBD2. Trimming took 5 bases from V and 4 from J; bases not matched to a gene: 1. Germline V gene lookup returns CDR1 MNHEY and CDR2 SVGAGI. There are 14 residues in the CDR3.

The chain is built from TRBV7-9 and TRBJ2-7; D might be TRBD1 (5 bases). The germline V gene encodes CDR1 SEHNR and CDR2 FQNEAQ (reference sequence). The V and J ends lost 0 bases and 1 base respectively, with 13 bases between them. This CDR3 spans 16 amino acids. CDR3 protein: CASSLALTRESYEQYF. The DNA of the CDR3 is TGTGCCAGCAGCTTAGCGCTAACCAGGGAATCCTACGAGCAGTACTTC. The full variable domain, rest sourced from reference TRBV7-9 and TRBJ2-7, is DTGVSQNPRHKITKRGQNVTFRCDPISEHNRLYWYRQTLGQGPEFLTYFQNEAQLEKSRLLSDRFSAERPKGSFSTLEIQRTEQGDSAMYLCASSLALTRESYEQYFGPGTRLTVT.

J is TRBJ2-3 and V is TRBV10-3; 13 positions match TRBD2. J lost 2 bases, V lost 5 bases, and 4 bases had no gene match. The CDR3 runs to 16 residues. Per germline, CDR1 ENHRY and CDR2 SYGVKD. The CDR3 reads CAISSTSGGPTDTQYF. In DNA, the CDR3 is TGTGCCATCAGTTCGACTAGCGGGGGGCCCACAGATACGCAGTATTTT.

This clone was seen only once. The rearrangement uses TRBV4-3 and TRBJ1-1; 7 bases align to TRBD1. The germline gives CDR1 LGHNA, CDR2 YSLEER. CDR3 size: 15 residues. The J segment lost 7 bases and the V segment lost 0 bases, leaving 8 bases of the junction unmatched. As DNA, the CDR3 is TGCGCCAGCAGCCAAGATGGAGACAGGGTTGGTGAAGCTTTCTTT. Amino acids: CASSQDGDRVGEAFF.

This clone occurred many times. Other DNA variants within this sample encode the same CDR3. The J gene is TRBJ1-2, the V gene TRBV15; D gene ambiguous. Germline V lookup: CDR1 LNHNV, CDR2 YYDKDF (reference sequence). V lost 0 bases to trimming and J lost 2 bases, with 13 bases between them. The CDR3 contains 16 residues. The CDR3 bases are TGTGCCACCAGCAGAGATCGGGTAGCGCAGAACTATGGCTACACCTTC. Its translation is CATSRDRVAQNYGYTF. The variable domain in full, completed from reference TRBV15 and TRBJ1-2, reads DAMVIQNPRYQVTQFGKPVTLSCSQTLNHNVMYWYQQKSSQAPKLLFHYYDKDFNNEADTPDNFQSRRPNTSFCFLDIRSPGLGDTAMYLCATSRDRVAQNYGYTFGSGTRLTVV.

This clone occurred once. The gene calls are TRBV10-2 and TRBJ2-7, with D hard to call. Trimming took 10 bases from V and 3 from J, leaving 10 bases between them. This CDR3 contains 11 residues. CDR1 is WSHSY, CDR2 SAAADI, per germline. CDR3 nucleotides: TGCGCCAACCCGGACGGCTACGAGCAGTACTTC. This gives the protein CANPDGYEQYF.

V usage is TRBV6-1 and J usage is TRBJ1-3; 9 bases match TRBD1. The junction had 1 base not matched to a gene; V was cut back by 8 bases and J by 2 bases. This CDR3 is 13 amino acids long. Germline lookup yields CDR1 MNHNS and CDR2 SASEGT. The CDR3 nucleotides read TGTGCCAGCCGACAGGGGGCTGGAAACACCATATATTTT. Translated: CASRQGAGNTIYF.

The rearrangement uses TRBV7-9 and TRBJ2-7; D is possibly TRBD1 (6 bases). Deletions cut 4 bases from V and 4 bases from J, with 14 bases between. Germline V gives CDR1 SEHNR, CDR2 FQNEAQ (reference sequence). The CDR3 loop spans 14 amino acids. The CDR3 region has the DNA TGTGCCAGCAGCTCCACAGGGTCGGTTTACGAGCAGTACTTC. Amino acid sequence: CASSSTGSVYEQYF.